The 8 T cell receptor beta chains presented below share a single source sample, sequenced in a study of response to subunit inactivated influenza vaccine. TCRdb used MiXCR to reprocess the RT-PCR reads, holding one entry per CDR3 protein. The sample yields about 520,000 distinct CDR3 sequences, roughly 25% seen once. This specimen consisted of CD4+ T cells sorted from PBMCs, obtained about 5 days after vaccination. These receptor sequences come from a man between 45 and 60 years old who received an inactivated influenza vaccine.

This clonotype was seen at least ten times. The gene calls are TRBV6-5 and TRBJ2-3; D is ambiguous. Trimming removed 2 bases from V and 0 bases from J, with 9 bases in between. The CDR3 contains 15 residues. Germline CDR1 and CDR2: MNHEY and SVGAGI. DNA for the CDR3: TGTGCCAGCAGTTACGATAGGCCTAGCACAGATACGCAGTATTTT. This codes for CASSYDRPSTDTQYF.

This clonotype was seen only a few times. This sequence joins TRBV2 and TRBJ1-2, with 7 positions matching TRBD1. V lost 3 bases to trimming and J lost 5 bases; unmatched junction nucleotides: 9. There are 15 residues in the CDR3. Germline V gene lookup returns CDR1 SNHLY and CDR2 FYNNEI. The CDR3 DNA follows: TGTGCCAGCAGTGATAGGGACAGACCTTCTTATGGCTACACCTTC. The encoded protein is CASSDRDRPSYGYTF.

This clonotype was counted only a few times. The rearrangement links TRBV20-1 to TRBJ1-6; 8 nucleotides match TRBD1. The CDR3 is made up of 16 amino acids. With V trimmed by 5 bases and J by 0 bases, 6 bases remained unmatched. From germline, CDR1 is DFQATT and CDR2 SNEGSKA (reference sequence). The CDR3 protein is CSAGQGSSSYNSPLHF. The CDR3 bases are TGCAGTGCTGGACAGGGTTCGAGCTCCTATAATTCACCCCTCCACTTT.

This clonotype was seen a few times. CDR3 sequence: CASSRTSGPGDTQYF. CDR3 nucleotides: TGTGCCAGCAGCCGGACAAGCGGCCCCGGGGATACGCAGTATTTT. The chain employs TRBV7-2 and TRBJ2-3, with D possibly called TRBD1 or TRBD2 (5 bases each). Trimming cost V 5 bases and J 6 bases, with 18 bases left between them. The CDR3 length is 15 residues. The germline gives CDR1 SGHTA, CDR2 FQGNSA.

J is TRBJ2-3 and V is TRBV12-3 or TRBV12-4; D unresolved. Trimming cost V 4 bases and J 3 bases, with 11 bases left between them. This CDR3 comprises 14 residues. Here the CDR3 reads CASSSVVGTDTQYF. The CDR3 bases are TGTGCCAGCAGTTCCGTTGTGGGGACAGATACGCAGTATTTT.

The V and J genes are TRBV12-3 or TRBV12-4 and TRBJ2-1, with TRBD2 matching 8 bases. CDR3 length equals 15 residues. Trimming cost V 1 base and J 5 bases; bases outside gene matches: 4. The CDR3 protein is CASSLDGLANNEQFF. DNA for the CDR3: TGTGCCAGCAGTTTAGACGGACTAGCCAACAATGAGCAGTTCTTC.

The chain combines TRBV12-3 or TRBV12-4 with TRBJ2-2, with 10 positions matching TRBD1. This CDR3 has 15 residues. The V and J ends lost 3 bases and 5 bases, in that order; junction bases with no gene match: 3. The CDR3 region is CASSFRTGGTGELFF. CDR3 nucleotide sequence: TGTGCCAGCAGTTTCAGGACAGGGGGGACCGGGGAGCTGTTTTTT.

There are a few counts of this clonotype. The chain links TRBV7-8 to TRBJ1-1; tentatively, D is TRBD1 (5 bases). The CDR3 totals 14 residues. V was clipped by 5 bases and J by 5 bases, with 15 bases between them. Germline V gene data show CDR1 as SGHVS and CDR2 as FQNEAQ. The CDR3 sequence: CASSTGQDGTEAFF. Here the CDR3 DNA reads TGTGCCAGCAGCACCGGACAAGACGGGACTGAAGCTTTCTTT.